These 26 T cell receptor beta chains were all obtained from the same sample, sequenced in a study of T cells in Graves' hyperthyroidism and ophthalmopathy (dated by TCRdb to between 2017 and 2020). Libraries were made using multiplex PCR. The instrument given in TCRdb is Illumina HiSeq 2000. The TCR beta CDR3 regions were amplified from RNA transcripts. For the first round of RT-PCR on the TCR CDR3, the HTBI primer set was used together with the Qiagen OneStep RT-PCR kit. Starting from the raw public reads, TCRdb applied fastp trimming at Q25, assembled clones with MiXCR and retained in-frame beta chains. Each entry merges the rows of one CDR3 protein and shows their most common DNA and genes. The sample yields a few hundred thousand distinct CDR3 sequences; 15% to 18% were counted once. Of the sample, 7.3% falls within the top ten clones. Sequenced sample: blood. The receptors here all came from a woman aged 25 to 39 with Graves' hyperthyroidism.

In its sample, this clonotype was seen many times. V and J are TRBV30 and TRBJ1-1, with a weak D call TRBD1 (6 bases). This CDR3 spans 13 amino acids. The V gene's germline CDR1 is GTSNPN and CDR2 SVGIG (reference sequence). Trimming removed 3 bases from V and 10 bases from J, with 18 bases in between. Written as DNA, the CDR3 is TGTGCCTGGAGCGCGCCACAGACAGGACGAGCTTTCTTT. Translation: CAWSAPQTGRAFF.

V usage is TRBV28 and J usage is TRBJ2-1; 14 nucleotides align to TRBD2. In germline, CDR1 is MDHEN, CDR2 SYDVKM. The trim removed 3 bases at V and 7 bases at J, leaving 5 bases unmatched. The CDR3 runs 16 residues. The CDR3 protein is CASSFLGTSGRNEQFF. The CDR3 nucleotides are TGTGCCAGCAGTTTTCTGGGGACTAGCGGGAGAAATGAGCAGTTCTTC.

This clonotype was found many times. The rearrangement links TRBV9 to TRBJ2-1; D is perhaps TRBD1 or TRBD2 (5 bases each). Trimming left V 3 bases short and J 9 bases short, with 7 bases between. Germline-derived CDR1 and CDR2 are SGDLS and YYNGEE. The CDR3 is made up of 11 amino acids. CDR3 in amino acids: CASSAGTEQFF. The CDR3, as DNA: TGTGCCAGCAGCGCCGGGACTGAGCAGTTCTTC. Filled out from reference TRBV9 and TRBJ2-1, the complete variable domain reads DSGVTQTPKHLITATGQRVTLRCSPRSGDLSVYWYQQSLDQGLQFLIQYYNGEERAKGNILERFSAQQFPDLHSELNLSSLELGDSALYFCASSAGTEQFFGPGTRLTVL.

A remark on this clonotype: A much larger clone differs from this one at a single base, so this may be a read error. The chain is built from TRBV13 and TRBJ2-4; the D gene is possibly TRBD2 (6 bases). This CDR3 comprises 14 residues. Looked up from germline, CDR1 is PRHDT and CDR2 is FYEKMQ (reference sequence). The DNA of the CDR3 is TGTGCCAGCAGCCCTTCTAGCGTCAAAAACATTCAGTGCTTC. Translation: CASSPSSVKNIQCF. Full variable domain (outside the CDR3, taken from reference TRBV13 and TRBJ2-4): AAGVIQSPRHLIKEKRETATLKCYPIPRHDTVYWYQQGPGQDPQFLISFYEKMQSDKGSIPDRFSAQQFSDYHSELNMSSLELGDSALYFCASSPSSVKNIQCFGAGTRLSVL.

This clonotype was seen more than once but under ten times. The V gene is TRBV10-3, the J gene TRBJ2-1; no clear D gene. Germline V gene lookup returns CDR1 ENHRY and CDR2 SYGVKD. Trimming removed 6 bases at V and 6 bases at J, with 9 bases between. This CDR3 is built from 12 residues. CDR3 sequence reads: CAISPSRNEQFF. The CDR3 DNA follows: TGTGCCATCAGCCCGAGCCGCAATGAGCAGTTCTTC.

This clonotype was picked up many times. The chain joins TRBV27 to TRBJ2-2; D perhaps matches TRBD1 (6 bases). CDR1 and CDR2 from the germline V gene are MNHEY and SMNVEV (reference sequence). The CDR3 has 13 amino acids. V was cut by 4 bases and J by 6 bases, with 9 bases left in between. Here the CDR3 DNA reads TGTGCCAGCAGTTCCCACAGGGCCGGGGAGCTGTTTTTT. This gives the protein CASSSHRAGELFF.

This clonotype has ten or more counts. V is TRBV6-1 and J is TRBJ2-5; the D gene is possibly TRBD1 (5 bases). V gave up 5 bases and J gave up 1 base, with 11 bases separating them. The CDR3 is 14 residues long. From germline, CDR1 is MNHNS and CDR2 SASEGT. The chain's CDR3 is CASSPTEAQETQYF. The DNA for the CDR3 is TGTGCCAGCAGTCCGACAGAGGCCCAAGAGACCCAGTACTTC.

This clonotype was counted ten times or more. The rearrangement joins TRBV28 to TRBJ2-1; 7 positions agree with TRBD2. The CDR3 spans 15 residues. With 6 bases clipped from V and 7 bases from J, the junction kept 12 bases outside the gene matches. Germline V lookup: CDR1 MDHEN, CDR2 SYDVKM. The CDR3 bases are TGTGCCAGCAGCCTCCCTAGCTGGGGGGGGAATGAGCAGTTCTTC. Translated: CASSLPSWGGNEQFF.

In this sample, this clonotype turned up many times. V gene TRBV10-3 combines with J gene TRBJ2-3, with 14 bases aligning to TRBD2. Germline V lookup: CDR1 ENHRY, CDR2 SYGVKD. V shed 5 bases and J 6 bases; nucleotides not matched to a gene: 10. This CDR3 has 17 residues. CDR3 sequence reads: CAISPTSGRASQDTQYF. The CDR3, as DNA: TGTGCCATCAGTCCGACTAGCGGGAGGGCCTCTCAGGATACGCAGTATTTT.

This clonotype was recorded many times. The chain has TRBV3-1 and TRBJ2-1; 9 bases are a match to TRBD2. V lost 3 bases, J lost 9 bases, and 6 bases stayed unmatched. The germline V gene encodes CDR1 LGHDT and CDR2 YNNKEL (reference sequence). The CDR3 is made up of 14 amino acids. The CDR3 DNA is TGTGCCAGCAGCCAGGCGGGACTAGCAGTTGAGCAGTTCTTC. It translates to CASSQAGLAVEQFF.

This clonotype has only a few counts. The chain employs TRBV9 and TRBJ2-1; 13 bases agree with TRBD2. V gave up 4 bases and J gave up 7 bases; unmatched junction bases: 14. The CDR3 has 18 residues. The germline V gene has CDR1 SGDLS and CDR2 YYNGEE. CDR3 DNA: TGTGCCAGCAGCCCGAGACTAGCGGGAGGCCTAAATCTGAATGAGCAGTTCTTC. It specifies CASSPRLAGGLNLNEQFF.

This clonotype was counted ten times or more. V usage is TRBV7-9 and J usage is TRBJ2-7, with D possibly being TRBD1 or TRBD2 (5 bases each). V was pared by 3 bases and J by 3 bases, with 18 bases between. The CDR3 runs to 16 residues. Germline loops: CDR1 SEHNR, CDR2 FQNEAQ (reference sequence). DNA of the CDR3: TGTGCCAGCAGCTTCAGTAAGGGACGGGGAAGCTACGAGCAGTACTTC. This codes for CASSFSKGRGSYEQYF. Full variable domain (missing parts from reference TRBV7-9 and TRBJ2-7): DTGVSQNPRHKITKRGQNVTFRCDPISEHNRLYWYRQTLGQGPEFLTYFQNEAQLEKSRLLSDRFSAERPKGSFSTLEIQRTEQGDSAMYLCASSFSKGRGSYEQYFGPGTRLTVT.

This clonotype was found many times. This rearrangement joins TRBV11-2 to TRBJ2-7; D ambiguous. Germline values: CDR1 SGHAT, CDR2 FQNNGV. The CDR3 runs to 16 residues. Between the trimmed V and J ends, which lost 3 bases and 0 bases, there was a span of 15 bases. CDR3 loop: CASSLARVPLSYEQYF. CDR3 nucleotide sequence: TGTGCCAGCAGCTTGGCTAGGGTACCACTCTCCTACGAGCAGTACTTC.

Many counts were recorded for this clonotype. The chain joins TRBV13 to TRBJ1-6; 12 nucleotides match TRBD1. V shed 5 bases and J 9 bases; nucleotides not matched to a gene: 5. The CDR3 is 15 amino acids. Germline assignment: CDR1 PRHDT and CDR2 FYEKMQ (reference sequence). The CDR3 nucleotides read TGTGCCAGCAGCCACCGGGACAGGGGGCTTTCACCCCTCCACTTT. Its protein is CASSHRDRGLSPLHF.

The rearrangement joins TRBV20-1 to TRBJ2-5, with TRBD2 as a possible D gene (6 bases). Trimming removed 0 bases from V and 7 bases from J, with 12 bases in between. This CDR3 region has 13 residues. Germline-derived CDR1 and CDR2 are DFQATT and SNEGSKA (reference sequence). The CDR3 nucleotides are TGCAGTGCTAGAGATTCCGGGAGAGGGACCCAGTACTTC. This gives the protein CSARDSGRGTQYF.

This clonotype was seen only a few times. An end of the junction does not agree with germline; a read error may underlie this. The gene calls are TRBV6-1 and TRBJ2-7; D might be TRBD1 (6 bases). This CDR3 contains 16 residues. CDR1 is MNHNS, CDR2 SASEGT, per germline. As DNA, the CDR3 is TGTGCCCGCAGTGAACGAGTAGGAGGACAGAGACTCGAGCAGTACTTC. It codes for CARSERVGGQRLEQYF.

This clonotype has ten or more counts. The chain carries TRBV6-6 and TRBJ2-3, with 10 bases matching TRBD2. Germline loops: CDR1 MNHNY, CDR2 SVGAGI (reference sequence). V gave up 0 bases and J gave up 4 bases; unmatched junction bases: 7. The CDR3 sequence is 17 residues long. CDR3 sequence reads: CASSYSASGRGADTQYF. DNA of the CDR3: TGTGCCAGCAGTTACTCCGCTAGCGGGAGAGGGGCAGATACGCAGTATTTT.

This clonotype was detected only a few times. The chain carries TRBV6-2 or TRBV6-3 and TRBJ2-7; D is unclear. Trimming cost V 1 base and J 5 bases, with 6 bases left between them. CDR1 and CDR2 (germline): MNHEY, SVGEGT. The CDR3 covers 12 residues. The CDR3 DNA reads TGTGCCAGCAGTTACTTGGGTCACGAGCAGTACTTC. Amino acid sequence: CASSYLGHEQYF.

The table lists this clonotype with a few counts. The chain couples TRBV20-1 to TRBJ1-5; possible D gene TRBD1, 5 bases. V was pared by 0 bases and J by 1 base, with 13 bases between. CDR3 length equals 16 residues. CDR1 DFQATT and CDR2 SNEGSKA come from the germline V gene (reference sequence). The CDR3 DNA reads TGCAGTGCTAGAGACCCAAGGGGTGAGAGCAATCAGCCCCAGCATTTT. As protein: CSARDPRGESNQPQHF.

V usage is TRBV6-5 and J usage is TRBJ2-2, with D possibly being TRBD1 (5 bases). The germline gives CDR1 MNHEY, CDR2 SVGAGI. The CDR3 extends over 13 amino acids. Between the trimmed V and J ends, which lost 4 bases and 3 bases, there was a span of 6 bases. CDR3 sequence: CASSSGHTGELFF. The CDR3 DNA reads as TGTGCCAGCAGTTCAGGGCACACCGGGGAGCTGTTTTTT.

The gene calls are TRBV18 and TRBJ2-7; tentatively, D is TRBD1 or TRBD2 (5 bases each). This CDR3 has 13 residues. Germline CDR1 reads KGHSH; CDR2 reads LQKENI. V gave up 6 bases and J gave up 3 bases, with 12 bases separating them. The CDR3 protein is CASSRDERYEQYF. The CDR3 DNA reads as TGTGCCAGCTCGAGGGACGAGCGCTACGAGCAGTACTTC.

J is TRBJ1-2 and V is TRBV11-2; 7 nucleotides agree with TRBD1. V lost 7 bases, J lost 3 bases, and 8 bases stayed unmatched. CDR3 length: 14 residues. Germline assignment: CDR1 SGHAT and CDR2 FQNNGV. The CDR3 nucleotides are TGTGCCAGCAACGGGGGCAGGGGGGACTATGGCTACACCTTC. This sequence encodes CASNGGRGDYGYTF.

This clonotype was recorded a few times. This chain uses TRBV4-1 with TRBJ2-7, with D tentatively TRBD2 (5 bases). Germline V lookup: CDR1 MGHRA, CDR2 YSYEKL. V lost 4 bases and J lost 3, with 22 bases in between. The CDR3 is 17 amino acids. The chain's CDR3 is CASSPGLGGPENYEQYF. The CDR3, as DNA: TGCGCCAGCAGCCCTGGACTGGGCGGTCCGGAAAACTACGAGCAGTACTTC.

This clonotype was counted at least ten times. The CDR3 coding sequence is TGTGCCAGCAGCCAAGATTTCGGACAGGCACCCGGGAACACTGAAGCTTTCTTT. Translating it yields CASSQDFGQAPGNTEAFF. V is TRBV3-1 and J is TRBJ1-1; 7 positions agree with TRBD1. From germline, CDR1 is LGHDT and CDR2 YNNKEL (reference sequence). This CDR3 contains 18 residues. V shed 0 bases and J 1 base; nucleotides not matched to a gene: 11.

The chain employs TRBV5-1 and TRBJ2-7; 12 bases are a match to TRBD2. V trimming: 1 base; J trimming: 4 bases; junction bases outside the gene matches: 12. There are 18 residues in the CDR3. Germline loops: CDR1 SGHRS, CDR2 YFSETQ. The CDR3 is CASSLSPSGRVNSYEQYF. The CDR3 DNA reads TGCGCCAGCAGCTTGTCGCCTAGCGGGAGGGTGAATAGTTACGAGCAGTACTTC.

This clonotype was observed at least ten times. V gene TRBV19 combines with J gene TRBJ1-2; 10 bases line up with TRBD1. The germline gives CDR1 LNHDA, CDR2 SQIVND (reference sequence). The CDR3 extends over 16 amino acids. The ends lost 4 bases at V and 6 bases at J; junction bases unmatched: 11. The CDR3 protein is CASSTIPGQGKDGYTF. The CDR3 DNA reads TGTGCCAGTAGTACCATCCCGGGACAGGGGAAAGATGGCTACACCTTC.